In its sample, the clone carrying this TCR beta chain was seen a few times. This record comes from a study of blood T cells in healthy people across ages. Each individual donor underwent a draw of ten milliliters of peripheral blood. Per sample, no less than 5 micrograms of total RNA were extracted. Alongside a J-beta primer mix, a sample-barcoded 5' primer served in a second PCR lasting roughly 6 to 11 cycles. Paired-end reads containing CDR3 totaled no fewer than 3 million for each sample. A single record per CDR3 protein comes from TCRdb applying MiXCR to the 5' RACE reads. The table shows more than 650,000 distinct CDR3 sequences, with 50% to 65% occurring only once. The CDR3 is 14 amino acids. Germline lookup yields CDR1 MDHEN and CDR2 SYDVKM. Trimming took off 6 bases at V and 5 bases at J, with 17 bases between the two ends.

This clonotype was sampled from a man of 80 years or more in good health. Material: blood. The chain employs TRBV28 and TRBJ2-7, with D tentatively TRBD1 or TRBD2 (5 bases each). The CDR3 DNA sequence: TGTGCCAGCAGCCCCCTCGGGGCATCCCACGAGCAGTACTTC. The encoded protein is CASSPLGASHEQYF.